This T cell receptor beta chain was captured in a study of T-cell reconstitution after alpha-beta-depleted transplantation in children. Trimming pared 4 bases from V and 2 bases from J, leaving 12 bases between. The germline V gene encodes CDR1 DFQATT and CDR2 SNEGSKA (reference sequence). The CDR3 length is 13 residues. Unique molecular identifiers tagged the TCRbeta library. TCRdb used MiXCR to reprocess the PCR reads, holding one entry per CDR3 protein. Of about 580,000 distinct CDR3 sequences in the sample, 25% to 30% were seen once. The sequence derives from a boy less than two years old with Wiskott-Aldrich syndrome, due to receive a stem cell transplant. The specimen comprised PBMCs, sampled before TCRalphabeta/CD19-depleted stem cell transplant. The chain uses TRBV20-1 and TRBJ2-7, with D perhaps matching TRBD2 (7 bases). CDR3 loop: CSATEGGPYEQYF. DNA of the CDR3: TGCAGTGCTACCGAGGGGGGGCCCTACGAGCAGTACTTC.